Below are 21 T cell receptor beta chains sequenced from a single sample in a study of shared clonotypes between healthy human individuals. Using immunoSEQ multiplex PCR, the repertoire was profiled, and TCRdb retains in-frame clones only, with some absent. This table has hundreds of thousands of clones, roughly 79% appearing once. What was sequenced was PBMCs. The receptors derive from a woman between 35 and 50 years old in good health. Some clones in this sample may be carry-over from other donors' samples.

The V gene is TRBV18, the J gene TRBJ2-2; maybe TRBD2 (5 bases). The V end was cut by 5 bases, the J end by 5 bases, with 9 bases between. CDR1 is KGHSH, CDR2 LQKENI, per germline. The CDR3 consists of 13 residues. Written as DNA, the CDR3 is TGTGCCAGCTCAGCCGAGCGGACCGGGGAGCTGTTTTTT. Translated, it gives CASSAERTGELFF.

CDR3 protein: CASSYSSTGELFF. CDR3 nucleotide sequence: TGTGCCAGCAGTTACTCTTCAACGGGGGAGCTGTTTTTT. V gene TRBV6-5 combines with J gene TRBJ2-2, with no clear D. The CDR3 has 13 amino acids. CDR1 MNHEY and CDR2 SVGAGI come from the germline V gene. Trimming removed 0 bases at V and 8 bases at J, with 7 bases between.

J is TRBJ2-1 and V is TRBV19; D gene unclear. Deletions cut 4 bases from V and 5 bases from J, with 21 bases between. CDR1 and CDR2 (germline): LNHDA, SQIVND (reference sequence). This CDR3 is built from 17 residues. CDR3 amino acids: CASSTITPSPRHNEQFF. The CDR3 region has the DNA TGTGCCAGTAGTACAATCACCCCGTCCCCTAGGCACAATGAGCAGTTCTTC.

V usage is TRBV7-2 and J usage is TRBJ2-3; D unresolved. Trimming removed 5 bases at V and 6 bases at J, with 6 bases between. The CDR3 extends over 11 amino acids. CDR1 SGHTA and CDR2 FQGNSA come from the germline V gene. This CDR3 reads CASSPWDTQYF. The CDR3 coding sequence is TGTGCCAGCAGCCCCTGGGATACGCAGTATTTT.

The chain recombines TRBV5-1 with TRBJ2-7, with TRBD2 matching 8 bases. The CDR3 spans 15 residues. Trimming at V came to 1 base and at J to 3 bases, leaving 6 bases not matched to a gene. Germline V CDR1 and CDR2: SGHRS, YFSETQ. The CDR3 loop reads CASSLTTSDSYEQYF. Written as DNA, the CDR3 is TGCGCCAGCAGCTTGACGACTAGCGACAGCTACGAGCAGTACTTC.

The rearrangement joins TRBV11-2 to TRBJ2-3, with 10 bases aligning to TRBD2. The CDR3 sequence is 15 residues long. J lost 8 bases, V lost 5 bases, and 10 bases had no gene match. The germline gives CDR1 SGHAT, CDR2 FQNNGV. The CDR3 DNA reads as TGTGCCAGCAGCCCCGGACTAGCGGCGAAGGGTACGCAGTATTTT. This translates into CASSPGLAAKGTQYF.

The chain combines TRBV5-1 with TRBJ1-2; D is undetermined. CDR3 size: 12 residues. V lost 4 bases to trimming and J lost 0 bases, with 4 bases between them. CDR1 and CDR2 (germline): SGHRS, YFSETQ. For the CDR3, the DNA is TGCGCCAGCAGCCAAGCTAACTATGGCTACACCTTC. It yields the protein CASSQANYGYTF.

Comment on this clone: This may arise from a read error, as a much more abundant clone is one base away. The chain carries TRBV4-3 and TRBJ1-1; TRBD1 matches at 7 bases. CDR3 length equals 14 residues. J lost 2 bases, V lost 4 bases, and 4 bases had no gene match. Germline V gives CDR1 LGHNA, CDR2 YSLEER. In nucleotides, the CDR3 is TGCGCCAGCAGCCGGACAGGAGCCAACACTGAAGCTTTCTTT. Amino acids: CASSRTGANTEAFF.

The chain is built from TRBV29-1 and TRBJ2-3, with D possibly TRBD2 on 6 matching bases. V shed 7 bases and J shed 6 bases, with 20 bases lying between them. The CDR3 has 14 amino acids. From germline, CDR1 is SQVTM and CDR2 ANQGSEA. CDR3 in amino acids: CSAGGAGEGDTQYF. The DNA for the CDR3 is TGCAGCGCCGGGGGAGCGGGTGAGGGGGATACGCAGTATTTT.

V gene TRBV9 combines with J gene TRBJ2-2, with TRBD1 matching over 9 bases. The V gene's germline CDR1 is SGDLS and CDR2 YYNGEE. CDR3 length: 14 amino acids. After removal of 3 bases from V and 7 bases from J, the junction contained 4 bases not matched to a gene. The DNA for the CDR3 is TGTGCCAGCAGCGCACAGGGGGCGATCGGGGAGCTGTTTTTT. This encodes CASSAQGAIGELFF.

The chain recombines TRBV6-5 with TRBJ2-7; no clear D gene. V lost 4 bases, J lost 3 bases, and 10 bases lay in between. Germline-derived CDR1 and CDR2 are MNHEY and SVGAGI. The CDR3 contains 13 residues. CDR3 bases: TGTGCCAGCAGTTTGTCAACCAACTACGAGCAGTACTTC. Translating it yields CASSLSTNYEQYF.

CDR3 coding DNA: TGTGCCAGCAGTTTGACGGGGGCGGGGAATCAGCCCCAGCATTTT. It codes for CASSLTGAGNQPQHF. The rearrangement joins TRBV28 to TRBJ1-5, with D possibly TRBD1 on 6 matching bases. Germline loops: CDR1 MDHEN, CDR2 SYDVKM. V lost 3 bases and J lost 4, with 13 bases in between. The CDR3 consists of 15 residues.

The chain links TRBV5-1 to TRBJ2-5; D is undetermined. This CDR3 contains 12 residues. In germline, CDR1 is SGHRS, CDR2 YFSETQ. V lost 4 bases and J 0 bases, leaving 4 bases between the germline ends. DNA of the CDR3: TGCGCCAGCAGCGAAAACCAAGAGACCCAGTACTTC. It is translated as CASSENQETQYF.

On this clone: It is likely a read error: a sequence one base away is far more abundant. Different DNA sequences within this sample yield the same CDR3. The V gene is TRBV29-1, the J gene TRBJ2-7, with D possibly matching TRBD2 (5 bases). The germline V gene has CDR1 SQVTM and CDR2 ANQGSEA. Trimming took off 7 bases at V and 0 bases at J, with 16 bases between the two ends. There are 14 residues in the CDR3. The CDR3 DNA follows: TGCAGCGCTACGACGGGGAGTTTCTCCTACGAGCAGTACTTC. Its protein is CSATTGSFSYEQYF.

V gene TRBV7-2 combines with J gene TRBJ2-7; tentatively, D is TRBD2 (5 bases). The CDR3 is 15 amino acids. The germline gives CDR1 SGHTA, CDR2 FQGNSA. V shed 5 bases and J shed 6 bases, with 20 bases lying between them. CDR3 loop: CASSRSRSTEGEQYF. The CDR3 DNA is TGTGCCAGCAGCCGATCGCGGTCAACCGAGGGCGAGCAGTACTTC.

The CDR3 DNA reads TGCGCCAGCAGCTTGGTCCTGGACGGAAGCACTGAAGCTTTCTTT. Translating gives CASSLVLDGSTEAFF. The chain joins TRBV5-1 to TRBJ1-1; D ambiguous. With 0 bases removed from V and 4 bases from J, the gap between germline ends came to 13 bases. Looked up from germline, CDR1 is SGHRS and CDR2 is YFSETQ. This CDR3 comprises 15 residues.

This clone turned up a few times. The rearrangement links TRBV7-9 to TRBJ1-5, with unresolved D. In germline, CDR1 is SEHNR, CDR2 FQNEAQ (reference sequence). Trimming removed 0 bases from V and 7 bases from J, with 4 bases in between. The CDR3 runs 12 residues. CDR3 nucleotide sequence: TGTGCCAGCAGCTTAGCGGAGCAGCCCCAGCATTTT. Translated: CASSLAEQPQHF.

The chain employs TRBV6-5 and TRBJ1-2, with D perhaps TRBD1 (5 bases). The CDR3 is 12 residues long. Trimming cost V 7 bases and J 6 bases, with 12 bases left between them. CDR1 and CDR2 (germline): MNHEY, SVGAGI. The DNA for the CDR3 is TGTGCCAGCACCCGGCAGGGTGATGGCTACACCTTC. Translation: CASTRQGDGYTF.

The CDR3 DNA is TGTGCCAGCAGCTACCGGGGCCCAAGGGGCGAGCAGTACTTC. This sequence encodes CASSYRGPRGEQYF. This rearrangement joins TRBV5-6 to TRBJ2-7; D could derive from TRBD1 or TRBD2 (5 bases each). CDR1 is SGHDT, CDR2 YYEEEE, per germline. CDR3 length: 14 residues. V was clipped by 3 bases and J by 6 bases, with 16 bases between them. The full variable domain, in which reference TRBV5-6 and TRBJ2-7 provide the parts outside the CDR3, is DAGVTQSPTHLIKTRGQQVTLRCSPKSGHDTVSWYQQALGQGPQFIFQYYEEEERQRGNFPDRFSGHQFPNYSSELNVNALLLGDSALYLCASSYRGPRGEQYFGPGTRLTVT.

This clone was recorded once. A read error is possible here, since a much larger clone lies one base away. The chain is built from TRBV2 and TRBJ1-5, with 8 positions matching TRBD1. After removal of 0 bases from V and 9 bases from J, the junction contained 7 bases not matched to a gene. Germline-derived CDR1 and CDR2 are SNHLY and FYNNEI. The CDR3 totals 15 residues. Here the CDR3 reads CASSEAGQGDRPQHF. Written as DNA, the CDR3 is TGTGCCAGCAGTGAAGCCGGACAGGGCGATCGGCCCCAGCATTTT. The full variable domain, in which reference TRBV2 and TRBJ1-5 provide the parts outside the CDR3, is EPEVTQTPSHQVTQMGQEVILRCVPISNHLYFYWYRQILGQKVEFLVSFYNNEISEKSEIFDDQFSVERPDGSNFTLKIRSTKLEDSAMYFCASSEAGQGDRPQHFGDGTRLSIL.

J is TRBJ1-2 and V is TRBV28; D may be TRBD1 (5 bases). This CDR3 comprises 13 residues. Trimming left V 7 bases short and J 4 bases short, with 13 bases between. Germline CDR1 is MDHEN and CDR2 is SYDVKM. This CDR3 reads CASTLWGSYGYTF. CDR3 coding DNA: TGTGCCAGCACCCTTTGGGGGAGCTATGGCTACACCTTC.